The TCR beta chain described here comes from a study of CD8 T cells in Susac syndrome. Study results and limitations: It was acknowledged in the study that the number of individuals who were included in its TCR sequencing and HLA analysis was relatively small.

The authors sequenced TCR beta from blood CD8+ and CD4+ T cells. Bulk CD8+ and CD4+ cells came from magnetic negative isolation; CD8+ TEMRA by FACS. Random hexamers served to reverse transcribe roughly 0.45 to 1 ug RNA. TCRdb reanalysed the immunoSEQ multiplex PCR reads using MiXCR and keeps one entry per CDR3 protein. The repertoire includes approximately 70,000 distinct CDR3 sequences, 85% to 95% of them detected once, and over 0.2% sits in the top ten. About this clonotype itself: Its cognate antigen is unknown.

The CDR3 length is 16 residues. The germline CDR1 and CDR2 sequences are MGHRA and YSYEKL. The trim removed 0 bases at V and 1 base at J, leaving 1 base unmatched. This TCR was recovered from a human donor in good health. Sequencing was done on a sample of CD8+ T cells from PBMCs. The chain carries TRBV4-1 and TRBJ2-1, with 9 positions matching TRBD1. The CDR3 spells CASSQEGTGSYNEQFF. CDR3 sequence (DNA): TGCGCCAGCAGCCAAGAGGGGACAGGGTCCTACAATGAGCAGTTCTTC.